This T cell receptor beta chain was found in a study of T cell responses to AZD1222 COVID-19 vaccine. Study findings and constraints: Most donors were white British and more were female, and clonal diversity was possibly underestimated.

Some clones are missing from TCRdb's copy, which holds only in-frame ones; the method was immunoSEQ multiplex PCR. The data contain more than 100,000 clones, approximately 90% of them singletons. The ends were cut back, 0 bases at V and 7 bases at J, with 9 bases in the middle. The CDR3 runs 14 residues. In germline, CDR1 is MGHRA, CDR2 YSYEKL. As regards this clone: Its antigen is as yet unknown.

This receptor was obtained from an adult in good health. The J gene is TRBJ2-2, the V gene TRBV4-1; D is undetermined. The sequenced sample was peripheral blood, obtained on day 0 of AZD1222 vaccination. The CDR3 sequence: CASSQDPLFGELFF. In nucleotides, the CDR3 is TGCGCCAGCAGCCAAGACCCCCTTTTCGGGGAGCTGTTTTTT.